This TCR beta chain was sequenced for a study of blood T cell repertoires in COVID-19. About the study: Both acute and convalescent COVID-19 samples were obtained from the United States, Italy and Spain. T cells, B-cell-depleted T cells, or PBMCs supplied cDNA or gDNA.

In the source study's methods: Amplification with reference gene primers provided the estimates of nucleated cell counts. Repertoires were generated with immunoSEQ multiplex PCR, while TCRdb's copy carries only in-frame clones and drops some. Clonal size and the V and J genes are those of that table, whereas D and trimming came from the DNA. The data hold roughly 20,000 clones, with roughly nine tenths observed a single time. The CDR3 has 15 residues. The junction had 10 bases not matched to a gene; V was cut back by 6 bases and J by 5 bases. Germline CDR1 and CDR2: ENHRY and SYGVKD. The receptor was derived from a human donor with active COVID-19. The donor label of this sample is uncertain. The sequenced material came from peripheral blood. This chain uses TRBV10-3 with TRBJ2-7; 10 nucleotides agree with TRBD1. The CDR3 loop reads CAIRTTTGGGHEQYF. The CDR3 DNA is TGTGCCATCAGGACTACGACAGGGGGCGGCCACGAGCAGTACTTC.